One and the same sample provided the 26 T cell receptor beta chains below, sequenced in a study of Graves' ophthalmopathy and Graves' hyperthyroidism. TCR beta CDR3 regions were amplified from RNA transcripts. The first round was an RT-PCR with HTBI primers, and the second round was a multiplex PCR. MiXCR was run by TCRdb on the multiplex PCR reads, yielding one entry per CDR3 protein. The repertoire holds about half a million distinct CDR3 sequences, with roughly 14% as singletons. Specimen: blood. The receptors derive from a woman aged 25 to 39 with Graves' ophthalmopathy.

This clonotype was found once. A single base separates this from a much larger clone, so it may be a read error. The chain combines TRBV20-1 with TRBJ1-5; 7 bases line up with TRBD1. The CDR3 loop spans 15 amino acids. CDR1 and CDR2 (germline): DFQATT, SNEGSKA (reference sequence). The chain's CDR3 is CSARDLRGTGQPQQF. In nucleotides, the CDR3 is TGCAGTGCTAGAGATCTCAGGGGGACGGGTCAGCCCCAGCAGTTT.

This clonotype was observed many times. DNA for the CDR3: TGTGCCACCAGTGATTTGAAGGGGGCGTATTGGGAGCAGAACACTGAAGCTTTCTTT. This gives the protein CATSDLKGAYWEQNTEAFF. The rearrangement links TRBV24-1 to TRBJ1-1; 7 positions agree with TRBD1. CDR1 KGHDR and CDR2 SFDVKD come from the germline V gene. V trimming: 0 bases; J trimming: 1 base; junction bases outside the gene matches: 13. This CDR3 region has 19 residues.

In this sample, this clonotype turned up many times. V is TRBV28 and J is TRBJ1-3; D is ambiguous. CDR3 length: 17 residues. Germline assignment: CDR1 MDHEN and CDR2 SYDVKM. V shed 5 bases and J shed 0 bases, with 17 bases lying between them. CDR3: CASSLPWMEDSGNTIYF. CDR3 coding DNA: TGTGCCAGCAGTCTTCCCTGGATGGAGGACTCTGGAAACACCATATATTTT. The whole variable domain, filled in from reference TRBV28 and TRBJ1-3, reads DVKVTQSSRYLVKRTGEKVFLECVQDMDHENMFWYRQDPGLGLRLIYFSYDVKMKEKGDIPEGYSVSREKKERFSLILESASTNQTSMYLCASSLPWMEDSGNTIYFGEGSWLTVV.

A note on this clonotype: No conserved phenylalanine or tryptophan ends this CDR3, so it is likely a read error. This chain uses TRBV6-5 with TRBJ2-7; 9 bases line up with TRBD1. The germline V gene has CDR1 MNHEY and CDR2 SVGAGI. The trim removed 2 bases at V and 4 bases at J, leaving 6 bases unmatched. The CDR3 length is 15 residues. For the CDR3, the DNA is TGTGCCAGCAGTTACCCGACAGGGGGTAGGTACGAGCAGTACTTA. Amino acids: CASSYPTGGRYEQYL.

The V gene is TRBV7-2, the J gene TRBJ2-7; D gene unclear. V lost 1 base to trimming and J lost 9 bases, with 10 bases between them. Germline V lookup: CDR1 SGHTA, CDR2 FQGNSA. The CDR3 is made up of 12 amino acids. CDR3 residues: CASSLVGFVQYF. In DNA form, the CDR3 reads TGTGCCAGCAGCTTAGTTGGGTTCGTGCAGTACTTC.

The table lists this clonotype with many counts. The CDR3 spells CSASRDTNTEAFF. In DNA, the CDR3 is TGCAGTGCTAGTAGGGACACAAACACTGAAGCTTTCTTT. V gene TRBV20-1 combines with J gene TRBJ1-1; tentatively, D is TRBD1 (6 bases). V lost 3 bases and J 2 bases, leaving 10 bases between the germline ends. The CDR3 runs 13 residues. CDR1 is DFQATT, CDR2 SNEGSKA, per germline (reference sequence).

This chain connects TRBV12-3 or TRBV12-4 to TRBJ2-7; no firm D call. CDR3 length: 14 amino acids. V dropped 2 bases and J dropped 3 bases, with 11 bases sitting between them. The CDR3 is CASSLLYRYYEQYF. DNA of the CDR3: TGTGCCAGCAGTTTATTGTACAGATACTACGAGCAGTACTTC.

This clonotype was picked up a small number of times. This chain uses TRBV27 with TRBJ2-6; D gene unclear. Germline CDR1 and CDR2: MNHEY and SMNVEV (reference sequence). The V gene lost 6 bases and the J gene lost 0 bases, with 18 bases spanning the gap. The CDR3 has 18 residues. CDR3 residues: CASRRVAPRASGANVLTF. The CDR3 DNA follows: TGTGCCAGCAGAAGGGTGGCACCGAGAGCCTCTGGGGCCAACGTCCTGACTTTC.

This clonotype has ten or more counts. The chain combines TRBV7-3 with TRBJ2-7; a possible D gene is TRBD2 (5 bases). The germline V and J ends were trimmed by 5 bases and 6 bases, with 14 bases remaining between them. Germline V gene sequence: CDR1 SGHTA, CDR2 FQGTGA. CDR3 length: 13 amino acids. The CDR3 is CASSLSGVSEQYF. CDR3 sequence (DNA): TGTGCCAGCAGCCTGTCCGGGGTGAGCGAGCAGTACTTC.

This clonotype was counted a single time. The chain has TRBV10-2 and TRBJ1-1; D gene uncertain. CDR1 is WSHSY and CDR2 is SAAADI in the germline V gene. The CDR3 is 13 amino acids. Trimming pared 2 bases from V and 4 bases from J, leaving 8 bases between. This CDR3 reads CASSERVSTEAFF. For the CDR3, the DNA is TGCGCCAGCAGTGAGAGGGTATCCACTGAAGCTTTCTTT.

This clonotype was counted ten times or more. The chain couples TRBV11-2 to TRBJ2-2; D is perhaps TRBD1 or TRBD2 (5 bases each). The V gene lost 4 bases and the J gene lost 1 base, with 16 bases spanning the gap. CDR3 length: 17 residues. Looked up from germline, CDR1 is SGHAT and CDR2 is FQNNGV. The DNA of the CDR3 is TGTGCCAGCAGCTCCCCACCCGGGACGGAGAACACCGGGGAGCTGTTTTTT. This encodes CASSSPPGTENTGELFF.

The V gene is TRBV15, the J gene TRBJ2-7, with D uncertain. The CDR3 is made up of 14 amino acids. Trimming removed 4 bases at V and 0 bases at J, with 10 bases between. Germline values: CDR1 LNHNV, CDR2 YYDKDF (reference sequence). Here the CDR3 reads CATSIDTHSYEQYF. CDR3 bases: TGTGCCACCAGCATAGACACTCACTCCTACGAGCAGTACTTC.

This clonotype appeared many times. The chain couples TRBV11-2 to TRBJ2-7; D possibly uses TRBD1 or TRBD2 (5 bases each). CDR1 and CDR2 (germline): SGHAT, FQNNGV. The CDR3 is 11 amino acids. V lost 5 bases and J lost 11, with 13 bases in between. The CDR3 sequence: CASSARQREYF. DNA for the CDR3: TGTGCCAGCAGCGCCCGACAGAGGGAGTACTTC.

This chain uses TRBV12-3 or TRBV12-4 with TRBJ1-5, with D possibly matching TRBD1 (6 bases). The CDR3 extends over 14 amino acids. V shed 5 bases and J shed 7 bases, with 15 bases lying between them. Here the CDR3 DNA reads TGTGCCAGCAGTGATGGGGGGGCGCGGCAGCCCCAGCATTTT. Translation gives CASSDGGARQPQHF.

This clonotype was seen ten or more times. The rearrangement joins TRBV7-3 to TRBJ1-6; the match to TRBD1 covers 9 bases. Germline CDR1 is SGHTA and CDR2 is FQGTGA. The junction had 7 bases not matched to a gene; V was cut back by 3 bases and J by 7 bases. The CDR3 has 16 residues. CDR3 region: CASSFRDRAENSPLHF. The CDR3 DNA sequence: TGTGCCAGCAGCTTCCGGGACAGGGCGGAAAATTCACCCCTCCACTTT. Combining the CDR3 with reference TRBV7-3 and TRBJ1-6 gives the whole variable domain GAGVSQTPSNKVTEKGKYVELRCDPISGHTALYWYRQSLGQGPEFLIYFQGTGAADDSGLPNDRFFAVRPEGSVSTLKIQRTERGDSAVYLCASSFRDRAENSPLHFGNGTRLTVT.

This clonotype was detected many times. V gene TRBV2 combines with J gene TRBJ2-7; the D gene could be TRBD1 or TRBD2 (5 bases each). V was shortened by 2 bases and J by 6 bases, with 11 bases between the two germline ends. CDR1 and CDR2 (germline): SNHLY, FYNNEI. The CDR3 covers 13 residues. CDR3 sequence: CASSERGLSEQYF. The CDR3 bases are TGTGCCAGCAGTGAACGGGGCCTAAGCGAGCAGTACTTC.

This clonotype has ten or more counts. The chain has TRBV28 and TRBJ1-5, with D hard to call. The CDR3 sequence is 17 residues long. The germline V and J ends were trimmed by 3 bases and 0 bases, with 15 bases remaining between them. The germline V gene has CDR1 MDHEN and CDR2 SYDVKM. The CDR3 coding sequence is TGTGCCAGCAGTTTGCCAGGCAACTTTTATAGCAATCAGCCCCAGCATTTT. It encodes CASSLPGNFYSNQPQHF.

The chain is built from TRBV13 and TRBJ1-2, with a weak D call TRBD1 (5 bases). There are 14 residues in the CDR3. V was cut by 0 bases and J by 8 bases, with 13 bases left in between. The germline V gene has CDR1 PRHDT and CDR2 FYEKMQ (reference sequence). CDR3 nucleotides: TGTGCCAGCAGCTTAGGGGCAGGGTCGGAAGGCTACACCTTC. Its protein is CASSLGAGSEGYTF.

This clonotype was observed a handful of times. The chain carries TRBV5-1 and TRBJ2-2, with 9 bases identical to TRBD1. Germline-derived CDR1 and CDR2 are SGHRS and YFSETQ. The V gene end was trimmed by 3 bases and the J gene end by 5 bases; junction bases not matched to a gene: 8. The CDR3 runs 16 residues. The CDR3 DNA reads TGCGCCAGCAGCTCCTCCGGGACAGGGAGGACCGGGGAGCTGTTTTTT. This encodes CASSSSGTGRTGELFF.

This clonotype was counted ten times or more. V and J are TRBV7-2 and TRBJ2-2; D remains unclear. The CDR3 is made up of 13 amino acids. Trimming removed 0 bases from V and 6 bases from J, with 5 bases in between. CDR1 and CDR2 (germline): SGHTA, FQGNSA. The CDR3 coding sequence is TGTGCCAGCAGCTTAGCGCAGGCCGGGGAGCTGTTTTTT. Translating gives CASSLAQAGELFF. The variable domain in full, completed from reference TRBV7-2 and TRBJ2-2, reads GAGVSQSPSNKVTEKGKDVELRCDPISGHTALYWYRQSLGQGLEFLIYFQGNSAPDKSGLPSDRFSAERTGGSVSTLTIQRTQQEDSAVYLCASSLAQAGELFFGEGSRLTVL.

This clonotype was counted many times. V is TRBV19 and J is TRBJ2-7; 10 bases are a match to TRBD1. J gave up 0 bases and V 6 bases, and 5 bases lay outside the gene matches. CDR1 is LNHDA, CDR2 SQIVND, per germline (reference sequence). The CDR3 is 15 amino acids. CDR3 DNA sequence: TGTGCCAGTAGGCACCGGGACAGGGGCTCCTACGAGCAGTACTTC. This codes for CASRHRDRGSYEQYF. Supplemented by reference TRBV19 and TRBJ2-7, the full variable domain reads DGGITQSPKYLFRKEGQNVTLSCEQNLNHDAMYWYRQDPGQGLRLIYYSQIVNDFQKGDIAEGYSVSREKKESFPLTVTSAQKNPTAFYLCASRHRDRGSYEQYFGPGTRLTVT.

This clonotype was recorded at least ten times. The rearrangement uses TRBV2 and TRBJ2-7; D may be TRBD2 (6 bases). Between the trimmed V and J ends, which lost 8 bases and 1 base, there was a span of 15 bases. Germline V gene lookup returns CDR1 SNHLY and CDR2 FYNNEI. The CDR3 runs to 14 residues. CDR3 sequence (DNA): TGTGCCAGCGGCCGGGACTCCGAATCCTACGAGCAGTACTTC. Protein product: CASGRDSESYEQYF. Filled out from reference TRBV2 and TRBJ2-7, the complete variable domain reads EPEVTQTPSHQVTQMGQEVILRCVPISNHLYFYWYRQILGQKVEFLVSFYNNEISEKSEIFDDQFSVERPDGSNFTLKIRSTKLEDSAMYFCASGRDSESYEQYFGPGTRLTVT.

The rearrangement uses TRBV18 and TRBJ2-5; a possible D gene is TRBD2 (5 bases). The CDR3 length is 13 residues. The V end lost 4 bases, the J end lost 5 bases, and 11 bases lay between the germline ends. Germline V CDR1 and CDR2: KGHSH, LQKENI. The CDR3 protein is CASSREGEETQYF. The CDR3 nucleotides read TGTGCCAGCTCACGTGAGGGCGAGGAGACCCAGTACTTC.

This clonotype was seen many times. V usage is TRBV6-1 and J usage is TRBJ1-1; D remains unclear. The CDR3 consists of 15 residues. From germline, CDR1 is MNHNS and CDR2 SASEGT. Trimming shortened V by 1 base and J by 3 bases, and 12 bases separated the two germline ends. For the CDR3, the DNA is TGTGCCAGCAGTGAAGAAAGACCGAAAGACACTGAAGCTTTCTTT. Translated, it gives CASSEERPKDTEAFF.

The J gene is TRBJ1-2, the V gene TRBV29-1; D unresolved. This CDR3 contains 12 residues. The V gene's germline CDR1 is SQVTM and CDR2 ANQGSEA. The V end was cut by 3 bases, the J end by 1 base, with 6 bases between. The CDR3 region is CSVDSFNYGYTF. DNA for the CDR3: TGCAGCGTTGACAGCTTTAACTATGGCTACACCTTC.

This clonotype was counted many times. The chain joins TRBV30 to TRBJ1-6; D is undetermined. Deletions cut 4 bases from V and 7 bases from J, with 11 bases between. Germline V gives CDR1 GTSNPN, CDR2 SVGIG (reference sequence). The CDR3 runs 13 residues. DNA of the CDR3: TGTGCCTGGAATACAGCCGACAATTCACCCCTCCACTTT. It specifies CAWNTADNSPLHF.